Each of the 21 T cell receptor beta chains below was sequenced from the same sample in a study of blood T cell repertoires in COVID-19 (dated by TCRdb to the early 2020s). The library relied on the immunoSEQ multiplex PCR assay. In its TCRdb copy, this immuneACCESS table keeps in-frame sequences only and misses some clones. Where compared with another copy, unresolved V genes explain less than half of these, and the others have no known cause. Within this sample are 200,000 to 300,000 clones, with 84% of them counted one time only. Jointly, the top ten make up approximately 2.3% of the sample. Sequences were obtained from peripheral blood. The receptors come from a man aged 40-50 years who had recovered from COVID-19.

The rearrangement uses TRBV4-1 and TRBJ1-5, with a tentative D call TRBD1 (6 bases). The CDR3 length is 19 residues. The germline V gene has CDR1 MGHRA and CDR2 YSYEKL. The germline V and J ends were trimmed by 4 bases and 0 bases, with 22 bases remaining between them. CDR3: CASSPSTDRVTYSNQPQHF. In nucleotides, the CDR3 is TGCGCCAGCAGCCCCTCGACGGACAGAGTTACTTATAGCAATCAGCCCCAGCATTTT.

The rearrangement joins TRBV30 to TRBJ2-1, with 7 bases identical to TRBD1. Germline values: CDR1 GTSNPN, CDR2 SVGIG (reference sequence). V dropped 8 bases and J dropped 9; count of bases not matched to a gene: 13. The CDR3 sequence is 13 residues long. CDR3 amino acids: CAATRDSWGEQFF. The CDR3 coding sequence is TGTGCCGCTACTCGGGACAGCTGGGGTGAGCAGTTCTTC.

This chain connects TRBV10-3 to TRBJ1-5; a possible D gene is TRBD1 (6 bases). The V gene's germline CDR1 is ENHRY and CDR2 SYGVKD. Trimming shortened V by 7 bases and J by 8 bases, and 12 bases separated the two germline ends. This CDR3 region has 12 residues. The CDR3 spells CAIKRAGEPQHF. The CDR3 region has the DNA TGTGCCATCAAGAGGGCAGGGGAGCCCCAGCATTTT.

The chain links TRBV19 to TRBJ1-2; unclear D gene. Trimming removed 3 bases at V and 2 bases at J, with 13 bases between. There are 15 residues in the CDR3. From germline, CDR1 is LNHDA and CDR2 SQIVND (reference sequence). Written as DNA, the CDR3 is TGTGCCAGTAGTATTAGTGCGGATCCAAACTATGGCTACACCTTC. Translating it yields CASSISADPNYGYTF.

The chain is built from TRBV2 and TRBJ1-6; maybe TRBD1 (6 bases). This CDR3 is 15 amino acids long. The germline V gene encodes CDR1 SNHLY and CDR2 FYNNEI. Trimming stripped 7 bases from V and 11 bases from J, with 21 bases between. DNA for the CDR3: TGTGCCAGCACTCCCCCCCCAGGGGCGCCGGCACCCCTCCACTTT. It specifies CASTPPPGAPAPLHF.

The rearrangement uses TRBV2 and TRBJ2-1, with D possibly TRBD2 on 6 matching bases. CDR3 length equals 13 residues. CDR1 is SNHLY, CDR2 FYNNEI, per germline. The V end was cut by 7 bases, the J end by 2 bases, with 9 bases between. CDR3 bases: TGTGCCAGCAATCGACTAGCCTACAATGAGCAGTTCTTC. Translated: CASNRLAYNEQFF.

This clone is a singleton in its sample. V usage is TRBV15 and J usage is TRBJ2-5; 9 nucleotides align to TRBD1. From germline, CDR1 is LNHNV and CDR2 YYDKDF (reference sequence). The ends lost 6 bases at V and 5 bases at J; junction bases unmatched: 4. This CDR3 comprises 13 residues. The CDR3 sequence: CATRDRGTETQYF. The CDR3 coding sequence is TGTGCCACCAGGGACAGGGGTACGGAGACCCAGTACTTC.

V is TRBV6-5 and J is TRBJ2-7, with D perhaps TRBD1 (7 bases). The CDR3 length is 15 residues. Per the germline V gene, CDR1 is MNHEY and CDR2 is SVGAGI. The V gene lost 6 bases and the J gene lost 3 bases, with 18 bases spanning the gap. The chain's CDR3 is CASRMGGQFFYEQYF. Written as DNA, the CDR3 is TGTGCCAGCAGGATGGGGGGACAGTTCTTCTACGAGCAGTACTTC.

V is TRBV2 and J is TRBJ2-7; 10 bases match TRBD2. Germline CDR1 and CDR2: SNHLY and FYNNEI. This CDR3 spans 14 amino acids. After removal of 8 bases from V and 0 bases from J, the junction contained 4 bases not matched to a gene. CDR3: CASRTSGDSYEQYF. The CDR3 DNA sequence: TGTGCCAGCCGAACTAGCGGGGACTCCTACGAGCAGTACTTC.

This chain connects TRBV5-1 to TRBJ1-2; the match to TRBD1 covers 10 bases. The CDR3 covers 16 residues. The V and J ends lost 0 bases and 7 bases, in that order; junction bases with no gene match: 9. From germline, CDR1 is SGHRS and CDR2 YFSETQ. CDR3 DNA: TGCGCCAGCAGCTTGGGACAGGGGGCGGCGGTTCGTGGCTACACCTTC. This encodes CASSLGQGAAVRGYTF.

The chain employs TRBV27 and TRBJ1-2, with D unclear. The V gene lost 1 base and the J gene lost 4 bases, with 7 bases spanning the gap. From germline, CDR1 is MNHEY and CDR2 SMNVEV (reference sequence). This CDR3 has 13 amino acids. The CDR3 DNA sequence: TGTGCCAGCAGTTTATTAGCGGGCTATGGCTACACCTTC. Its translation: CASSLLAGYGYTF.

This sequence joins TRBV2 and TRBJ1-1; the match to TRBD1 covers 7 bases. CDR3 size: 15 residues. The ends lost 7 bases at V and 4 bases at J; junction bases unmatched: 12. Germline CDR1 reads SNHLY; CDR2 reads FYNNEI. CDR3 residues: CASTWSRGRGTEAFF. In nucleotides, the CDR3 is TGTGCCAGCACCTGGAGTAGGGGGCGAGGCACTGAAGCTTTCTTT. Full variable domain (outside the CDR3, taken from reference TRBV2 and TRBJ1-1): EPEVTQTPSHQVTQMGQEVILRCVPISNHLYFYWYRQILGQKVEFLVSFYNNEISEKSEIFDDQFSVERPDGSNFTLKIRSTKLEDSAMYFCASTWSRGRGTEAFFGQGTRLTVV.

This chain joins TRBV10-2 and TRBJ2-2, with D uncertain. The CDR3 runs to 14 residues. Trimming stripped 4 bases from V and 5 bases from J, with 11 bases between. Germline CDR1 reads WSHSY; CDR2 reads SAAADI. CDR3 sequence reads: CASSGQSRTGELFF. CDR3 nucleotide sequence: TGCGCCAGCAGTGGGCAGTCGAGGACCGGGGAGCTGTTTTTT.

V is TRBV6-4 and J is TRBJ1-5; no firm D call. Germline lookup yields CDR1 MRHNA and CDR2 SNTAGT. There are 19 residues in the CDR3. Trimming pared 0 bases from V and 0 bases from J, leaving 18 bases between. CDR3 loop: CASSDSGSYSRASNQPQHF. CDR3 coding DNA: TGTGCCAGCAGTGACTCTGGATCCTACTCGAGGGCTAGCAATCAGCCCCAGCATTTT.

V usage is TRBV23-1 and J usage is TRBJ1-2; 9 bases align to TRBD1. TRBV23-1 is classed as an ORF, of uncertain function. V trimming: 9 bases; J trimming: 8 bases; junction bases outside the gene matches: 16. The CDR3 extends over 15 amino acids. The CDR3 DNA follows: TGCGCCAGGCTTGGGCGGGACAGGGATGGATACGGCTACACCTTC. Protein sequence: CARLGRDRDGYGYTF.

The chain recombines TRBV30 with TRBJ1-6; 10 bases are a match to TRBD1. V lost 3 bases to trimming and J lost 8 bases; unmatched junction nucleotides: 7. The CDR3 covers 15 residues. CDR1 is GTSNPN and CDR2 is SVGIG in the germline V gene (reference sequence). In DNA form, the CDR3 reads TGTGCCTGGAGCTTTTCCGGGACAGGGGATTCACCCCTCCACTTT. This codes for CAWSFSGTGDSPLHF.

This sequence joins TRBV11-3 and TRBJ2-5; 7 nucleotides align to TRBD1. The CDR3 spans 15 residues. V lost 5 bases, J lost 3 bases, and 9 bases stayed unmatched. In germline, CDR1 is SGHNT, CDR2 YENEEA. Here the CDR3 DNA reads TGTGCCAGCAGCCGACAGGGTTATGTTAAAGAGACCCAGTACTTC. It is translated as CASSRQGYVKETQYF. The full variable domain, with the rest looked up from reference TRBV11-3 and TRBJ2-5, is EAGVVQSPRYKIIEKKQPVAFWCNPISGHNTLYWYLQNLGQGPELLIRYENEEAVDDSQLPKDRFSAERLKGVDSTLKIQPAELGDSAVYLCASSRQGYVKETQYFGPGTRLLVL.

Note on this clone: The sample has other DNA sequences that encode this CDR3 too. This chain uses TRBV9 with TRBJ1-1; TRBD1 agrees at 7 bases. This CDR3 contains 15 residues. Germline V gives CDR1 SGDLS, CDR2 YYNGEE. J gave up 0 bases and V 2 bases, and 4 bases lay outside the gene matches. The CDR3 DNA follows: TGTGCCAGCAGCGTTGGGGACAGACTGAACACTGAAGCTTTCTTT. It yields the protein CASSVGDRLNTEAFF.

V usage is TRBV20-1 and J usage is TRBJ2-5; D is unresolved. The CDR3 length is 11 residues. Germline assignment: CDR1 DFQATT and CDR2 SNEGSKA (reference sequence). V dropped 5 bases and J dropped 4 bases, with 8 bases sitting between them. This chain's CDR3 is CSARVLETQYF. The CDR3 bases are TGCAGTGCTCGTGTCTTAGAGACCCAGTACTTC.

J is TRBJ2-7 and V is TRBV5-1; possible D gene TRBD1, 6 bases. The V gene lost 4 bases and the J gene lost 9 bases, with 17 bases spanning the gap. The germline CDR1 and CDR2 sequences are SGHRS and YFSETQ. The CDR3 contains 13 residues. CDR3 loop: CASSPQGQVRQYF. The CDR3 bases are TGCGCCAGCAGCCCCCAGGGGCAGGTACGGCAGTACTTC.

The rearrangement uses TRBV19 and TRBJ2-1, with TRBD1 matching 9 bases. With V trimmed by 3 bases and J by 8 bases, 2 bases remained unmatched. This CDR3 has 13 amino acids. Germline V gene lookup returns CDR1 LNHDA and CDR2 SQIVND (reference sequence). The CDR3 here is CASSIWDRDEQFF. The CDR3, as DNA: TGTGCCAGTAGTATCTGGGACAGGGATGAGCAGTTCTTC.